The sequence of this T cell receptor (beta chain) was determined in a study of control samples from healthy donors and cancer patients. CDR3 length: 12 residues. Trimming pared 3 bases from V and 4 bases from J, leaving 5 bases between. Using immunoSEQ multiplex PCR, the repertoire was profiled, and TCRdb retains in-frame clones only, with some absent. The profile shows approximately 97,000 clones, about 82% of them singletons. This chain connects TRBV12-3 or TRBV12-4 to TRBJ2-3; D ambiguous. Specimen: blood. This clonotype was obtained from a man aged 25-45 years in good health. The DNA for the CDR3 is TGTGCCAGCAGTTTTAGGCCAGATACGCAGTATTTT. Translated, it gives CASSFRPDTQYF.